Listed here is a single TCR beta chain. The data were obtained in a study of CD4 and CD8 cells across lung adenocarcinoma regions. A single record per CDR3 protein comes from TCRdb applying MiXCR to the PCR reads. The sample holds around 15,000 distinct CDR3 sequences; around 40% are singletons and the top ten take roughly 17%. Germline CDR1 is MNHEY and CDR2 is SVGAGI. Trimming took off 0 bases at V and 4 bases at J, with 15 bases between the two ends. The CDR3 length is 16 residues. The patients had localized lung adenocarcinoma, a non-small cell subtype. The V call is TRBV6-5, the J call TRBJ1-1; tentatively, D is TRBD1 (5 bases). This TCR was sampled from a male donor with lung adenocarcinoma. The CD4 and CD8 labels of this study may be unreliable. Sequencing was done on a sample of CD4+ T cells from the center of a lung tumor. CDR3 in DNA: TGTGCCAGCAGTTACTCGAGTAGCGGGGGACCCACTGAAGCTTTCTTT. It yields the protein CASSYSSSGGPTEAFF.